In this sample, the clone carrying this T cell receptor (beta chain) turned up many times. The antigen is undetermined. This CDR3 contains 15 residues. Per the germline V gene, CDR1 is LNHDA and CDR2 is SQIVND (reference sequence). V lost 3 bases, J lost 4 bases, and 8 bases stayed unmatched. The record originates from a study of read filtering for tumor transcriptome and immune sequencing. Study summary: Per sample, TCR-region reads ranged about 3.5 to 11 million by IR-seq, roughly 80 to 1273 by RNA-seq.

The study, taken as a whole, reports: Even smaller IR-seq throughput identified most shared clonotypes.

Every patient had bone marrow sampled while the disease was active. Molecular barcoded adaptors covering alpha/delta and beta/gamma chains were used on roughly 400 ng RNA. A single record per CDR3 protein comes from TCRdb applying MiXCR to the reads. The data contain approximately 61,000 distinct CDR3 sequences, approximately 20% of them seen just once; the ten biggest clones take up 11% to 15%. The chain couples TRBV19 to TRBJ2-5, with TRBD2 matching 7 bases. Material for sequencing was a population of CD138-negative cells sorted from bone marrow. The receptor's source is a donor over 35 with multiple myeloma. The CDR3 region is CASSISAGVVETQYF. The CDR3 DNA follows: TGTGCCAGTAGTATTTCGGCGGGAGTGGTAGAGACCCAGTACTTC.